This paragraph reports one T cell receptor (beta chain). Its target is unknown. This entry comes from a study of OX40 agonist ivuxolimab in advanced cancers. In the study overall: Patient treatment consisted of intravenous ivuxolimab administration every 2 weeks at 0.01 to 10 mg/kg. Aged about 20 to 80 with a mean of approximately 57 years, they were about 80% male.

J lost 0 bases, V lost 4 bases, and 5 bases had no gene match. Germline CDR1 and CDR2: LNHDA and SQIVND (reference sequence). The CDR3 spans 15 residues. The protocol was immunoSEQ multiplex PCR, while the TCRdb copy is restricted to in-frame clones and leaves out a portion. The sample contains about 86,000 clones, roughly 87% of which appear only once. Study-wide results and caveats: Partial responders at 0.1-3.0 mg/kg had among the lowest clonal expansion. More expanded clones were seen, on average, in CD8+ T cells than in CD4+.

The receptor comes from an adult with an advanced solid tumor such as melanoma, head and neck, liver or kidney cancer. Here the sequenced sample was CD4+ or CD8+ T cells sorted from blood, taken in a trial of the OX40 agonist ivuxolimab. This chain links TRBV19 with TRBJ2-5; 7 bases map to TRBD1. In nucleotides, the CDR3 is TGTGCCAGTAGTACCTTGACAGGGTACCAAGAGACCCAGTACTTC. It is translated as CASSTLTGYQETQYF.